Below are 31 T cell receptor beta chains sequenced from a single sample in a study of blood T cell repertoires in COVID-19. Libraries were prepared by immunoSEQ multiplex PCR; TCRdb keeps only in-frame clonotypes and omits some of them. The sample lists tens of thousands of clones; 86% were seen once. Sequencing was performed on peripheral blood. The receptors come from a young man with acute or convalescent COVID-19.

The chain carries TRBV9 and TRBJ2-7, with D possibly matching TRBD2 (5 bases). The V gene's germline CDR1 is SGDLS and CDR2 YYNGEE. The CDR3 covers 14 residues. Trimming shortened V by 4 bases and J by 1 base, and 12 bases separated the two germline ends. For the CDR3, the DNA is TGTGCCAGCAGCCCTGGCGGGTATTCCTACGAGCAGTACTTC. This codes for CASSPGGYSYEQYF.

The chain uses TRBV20-1 and TRBJ1-3; D is possibly TRBD1 (5 bases). Trimming removed 3 bases from V and 0 bases from J, with 12 bases in between. The V gene's germline CDR1 is DFQATT and CDR2 SNEGSKA (reference sequence). The CDR3 covers 15 residues. DNA for the CDR3: TGCAGTGCTAGTGGCAGGGTATTCTCTGGAAACACCATATATTTT. It specifies CSASGRVFSGNTIYF.

The chain has TRBV5-1 and TRBJ2-7; maybe TRBD2 (6 bases). The CDR3 consists of 13 residues. Germline V gene data show CDR1 as SGHRS and CDR2 as YFSETQ. V shed 6 bases and J shed 3 bases, with 13 bases lying between them. The CDR3 reads CASNLGGGYEQYF. The DNA for the CDR3 is TGCGCCAGCAATTTGGGGGGTGGCTACGAGCAGTACTTC. Complete variable domain (other parts from reference TRBV5-1 and TRBJ2-7): KAGVTQTPRYLIKTRGQQVTLSCSPISGHRSVSWYQQTPGQGLQFLFEYFSETQRNKGNFPGRFSGRQFSNSRSEMNVSTLELGDSALYLCASNLGGGYEQYFGPGTRLTVT.

For the CDR3, the DNA is TGTGCCAGCAGCTCCAACATCACCGGGGAGCTGTTTTTT. Translated: CASSSNITGELFF. The chain is built from TRBV9 and TRBJ2-2; D uncertain. The CDR3 runs 13 residues. Germline V gives CDR1 SGDLS, CDR2 YYNGEE. Trimming stripped 4 bases from V and 4 bases from J, with 8 bases between.

This chain connects TRBV3-1 (or the pseudogene TRBV3-2) to TRBJ2-1; maybe TRBD1 (6 bases). In germline, CDR1 is LGHDT, CDR2 YNNKEL (reference sequence). V was clipped by 0 bases and J by 7 bases, with 7 bases between them. The length of the CDR3 is 13 residues. CDR3 loop: CASSQDRGNEQFF. CDR3 DNA sequence: TGTGCCAGCAGCCAAGACAGGGGAAATGAGCAGTTCTTC.

The chain couples TRBV6-6 to TRBJ1-6; a possible D gene is TRBD1 (5 bases). This CDR3 region has 17 residues. With 5 bases removed from V and 4 bases from J, the gap between germline ends came to 18 bases. Per the germline V gene, CDR1 is MNHNY and CDR2 is SVGAGI (reference sequence). This CDR3 is CASSPAGSLRYNSPLHF. CDR3 DNA sequence: TGTGCCAGCAGTCCCGCAGGGTCGTTACGTTATAATTCACCCCTCCACTTT.

The CDR3: CASSPRSSYNPVTQYF. CDR3 nucleotide sequence: TGTGCCAGCAGCCCTAGGTCTAGCTATAATCCAGTTACGCAGTATTTT. V gene TRBV9 combines with J gene TRBJ2-3; a weak D match, TRBD2 (5 bases). V was pared by 4 bases and J by 8 bases, with 23 bases between. The CDR3 has 16 residues. In germline, CDR1 is SGDLS, CDR2 YYNGEE.

V gene TRBV29-1 combines with J gene TRBJ2-1, with a weak D call TRBD2 (5 bases). Trimming pared 6 bases from V and 9 bases from J, leaving 21 bases between. Germline CDR1 and CDR2: SQVTM and ANQGSEA. This CDR3 comprises 14 residues. CDR3 region: CSVLTPLASGEQFF. The CDR3 DNA sequence: TGCAGCGTCCTCACCCCCCTAGCTTCGGGTGAGCAGTTCTTC.

This clone was detected only a few times. The chain is built from TRBV28 and TRBJ1-5; D is possibly TRBD1 (5 bases). This CDR3 comprises 13 residues. The V and J ends lost 3 bases and 9 bases respectively, with 12 bases between them. Germline values: CDR1 MDHEN, CDR2 SYDVKM. CDR3 DNA: TGTGCCAGCAGTTTGTCGACAGCCCGGCCCCAGCATTTT. It is translated as CASSLSTARPQHF. The variable domain in full, with the rest retrieved from reference TRBV28 and TRBJ1-5, is DVKVTQSSRYLVKRTGEKVFLECVQDMDHENMFWYRQDPGLGLRLIYFSYDVKMKEKGDIPEGYSVSREKKERFSLILESASTNQTSMYLCASSLSTARPQHFGDGTRLSIL.

The chain joins TRBV6-5 to TRBJ1-1, with D maybe TRBD1 (6 bases). Germline V CDR1 and CDR2: MNHEY, SVGAGI. The CDR3 totals 14 residues. The germline V and J ends were trimmed by 7 bases and 0 bases, with 12 bases remaining between them. The CDR3 here is CASTDDRLNTEAFF. In nucleotides, the CDR3 is TGTGCCAGCACCGACGACAGGTTGAACACTGAAGCTTTCTTT.

Written as DNA, the CDR3 is TGCAGTGCTAGTCCCCCCGCAGGGGGGAATGAAAAACTGTTTTTT. Its protein product is CSASPPAGGNEKLFF. The V gene is TRBV20-1, the J gene TRBJ1-4, with TRBD1 matching over 7 bases. The V gene's germline CDR1 is DFQATT and CDR2 SNEGSKA (reference sequence). This CDR3 is 15 amino acids long. Trimming took 3 bases from V and 5 from J; bases not matched to a gene: 9.

The genes are TRBV5-1 and TRBJ2-2; 13 bases match TRBD2. The CDR3 is 16 residues long. Germline V gene sequence: CDR1 SGHRS, CDR2 YFSETQ. The V segment lost 3 bases and the J segment 7 bases; nucleotides outside the gene matches: 6. Here the CDR3 DNA reads TGCGCCAGCAGCTCACTAGCGGGAGGGATTGTCGGGGAGCTGTTTTTT. Its translation: CASSSLAGGIVGELFF. Variable domain in full (rest from reference TRBV5-1 and TRBJ2-2): KAGVTQTPRYLIKTRGQQVTLSCSPISGHRSVSWYQQTPGQGLQFLFEYFSETQRNKGNFPGRFSGRQFSNSRSEMNVSTLELGDSALYLCASSSLAGGIVGELFFGEGSRLTVL.

The chain uses TRBV6-5 and TRBJ1-5; D is unresolved. V shed 5 bases and J shed 2 bases, with 13 bases lying between them. Germline CDR1 is MNHEY and CDR2 is SVGAGI. CDR3 length: 15 amino acids. CDR3 sequence reads: CASSLLEVGNQPQHF. The CDR3 DNA reads as TGTGCCAGCAGTCTGCTAGAGGTGGGCAATCAGCCCCAGCATTTT.

V usage is TRBV5-8 and J usage is TRBJ2-5; TRBD2 matches 12 bases. J lost 2 bases, V lost 4 bases, and 3 bases had no gene match. Per germline, CDR1 SGHTS and CDR2 YDEGEE. This CDR3 region has 15 residues. CDR3 sequence reads: CASSPGLAGQETQYF. The CDR3 nucleotides read TGTGCCAGCAGCCCGGGACTAGCGGGTCAAGAGACCCAGTACTTC.

The sample holds one count of this clone. CDR3 region: CASSAGFGMQHTGELFF. CDR3 DNA sequence: TGTGCCAGCAGCGCGGGATTTGGGATGCAACACACCGGGGAGCTGTTTTTT. The J gene is TRBJ2-2, the V gene TRBV7-9; TRBD2 might be the D (6 bases). The CDR3 is 17 amino acids. Trimming took 5 bases from V and 3 from J, leaving 19 bases between them. CDR1 is SEHNR and CDR2 is FQNEAQ in the germline V gene (reference sequence).

The chain links TRBV3-1 (or the pseudogene TRBV3-2) to TRBJ1-1, with D possibly being TRBD1 (6 bases). V was clipped by 5 bases and J by 1 base, with 8 bases between them. Germline-derived CDR1 and CDR2 are LGHDT and YNNKEL (reference sequence). The CDR3 sequence is 13 residues long. The CDR3 DNA sequence: TGTGCCAGCAGCAGCAGGGGGAACACTGAAGCTTTCTTT. It specifies CASSSRGNTEAFF.

The J gene is TRBJ2-7, the V gene TRBV18; TRBD2 agrees at 10 bases. The CDR3 totals 15 residues. Trimming removed 0 bases from V and 1 base from J; junction bases left unmatched: 0. Germline V gene sequence: CDR1 KGHSH, CDR2 LQKENI. CDR3 nucleotide sequence: TGTGCCAGCTCACCACCGACTAGCGGGTCCTACGAGCAGTACTTC. Translating gives CASSPPTSGSYEQYF.

This chain links TRBV18 with TRBJ2-2; 10 bases match TRBD1. V was clipped by 3 bases and J by 4 bases; unmatched bases: 5. Germline assignment: CDR1 KGHSH and CDR2 LQKENI. CDR3 length: 16 amino acids. CDR3 residues: CASSPRRDRGTGELFF. For the CDR3, the DNA is TGTGCCAGCTCACCGCGCCGGGACAGGGGCACCGGGGAGCTGTTTTTT.

J is TRBJ2-4 and V is TRBV6-5; weak D call: TRBD2 (6 bases). Germline CDR1 and CDR2: MNHEY and SVGAGI. V was shortened by 0 bases and J by 8 bases, with 14 bases between the two germline ends. The CDR3 is 15 amino acids. CDR3 amino acids: CASSYSPAAGYIQYF. The CDR3 coding sequence is TGTGCCAGCAGTTACTCACCGGCCGCGGGATACATTCAGTACTTC.

This sequence joins TRBV15 and TRBJ2-2; the match to TRBD2 covers 7 bases. V lost 4 bases, J lost 7 bases, and 6 bases stayed unmatched. Looked up from germline, CDR1 is LNHNV and CDR2 is YYDKDF (reference sequence). The CDR3 has 14 amino acids. The CDR3 DNA reads as TGTGCCACCAGCAAAGACCGGGGGGTCGGGGAGCTGTTTTTT. This codes for CATSKDRGVGELFF.

The chain links TRBV19 to TRBJ2-3; 10 nucleotides align to TRBD1. Trimming took 7 bases from V and 4 from J; bases not matched to a gene: 5. The CDR3 is made up of 14 amino acids. The V gene's germline CDR1 is LNHDA and CDR2 SQIVND (reference sequence). The CDR3 nucleotides are TGTGCCAGTACCCGGGACAGGGGTGCAGATACGCAGTATTTT. It encodes CASTRDRGADTQYF.

This clone has a single count. J is TRBJ1-4 and V is TRBV2; 9 bases agree with TRBD1. V lost 7 bases and J lost 0; bases outside the gene matches: 6. Germline loops: CDR1 SNHLY, CDR2 FYNNEI. The CDR3 has 16 residues. This CDR3 reads CASNTGGGSTNEKLFF. The CDR3 DNA sequence: TGTGCCAGCAATACAGGGGGCGGATCAACTAATGAAAAACTGTTTTTT. Filled out from reference TRBV2 and TRBJ1-4, the complete variable domain reads EPEVTQTPSHQVTQMGQEVILRCVPISNHLYFYWYRQILGQKVEFLVSFYNNEISEKSEIFDDQFSVERPDGSNFTLKIRSTKLEDSAMYFCASNTGGGSTNEKLFFGSGTQLSVL.

Concerning this clone: One junction end does not reproduce the germline sequence, and a read error may be involved. The V and J genes are TRBV19 and TRBJ1-4, with TRBD1 matching 10 bases. There are 15 residues in the CDR3. In germline, CDR1 is LNHDA, CDR2 SQIVND (reference sequence). The CDR3 nucleotides are TGTGCCAGTAGTTTAGACAGGGGGCATGGTGAAAAACTGTTTTTT. Its translation: CASSLDRGHGEKLFF. Supplemented by reference TRBV19 and TRBJ1-4, the full variable domain reads DGGITQSPKYLFRKEGQNVTLSCEQNLNHDAMYWYRQDPGQGLRLIYYSQIVNDFQKGDIAEGYSVSREKKESFPLTVTSAQKNPTAFYLCASSLDRGHGEKLFFGSGTQLSVL.

This clone was counted once. The chain uses TRBV18 and TRBJ1-2; D unresolved. This CDR3 has 13 amino acids. V lost 1 base and J lost 6, with 9 bases in between. Per the germline V gene, CDR1 is KGHSH and CDR2 is LQKENI. The CDR3 here is CASSPRDLDGYTF. CDR3 DNA: TGTGCCAGCTCACCACGAGATCTGGATGGCTACACCTTC.

The gene calls are TRBV2 and TRBJ1-2; no definite D call. Looked up from germline, CDR1 is SNHLY and CDR2 is FYNNEI. V dropped 6 bases and J dropped 4 bases, with 9 bases sitting between them. The CDR3 totals 12 residues. CDR3 residues: CASRPLSYGYTF. CDR3 nucleotide sequence: TGTGCCAGCAGACCTCTGAGCTATGGCTACACCTTC.

This chain connects TRBV4-2 to TRBJ2-4; 8 nucleotides align to TRBD1. The germline V gene has CDR1 LGHNA and CDR2 YNFKEQ. The CDR3 sequence is 16 residues long. The V gene end was trimmed by 5 bases and the J gene end by 5 bases; junction bases not matched to a gene: 11. CDR3 nucleotides: TGTGCCAGCAGCTCCCGAGTTGGACAGGGCGAAAACATTCAGTACTTC. Translation gives CASSSRVGQGENIQYF.

This chain links TRBV6-1 with TRBJ1-1, with TRBD1 matching over 8 bases. The V gene end was trimmed by 4 bases and the J gene end by 5 bases; junction bases not matched to a gene: 3. The CDR3 has 13 amino acids. Germline V gene sequence: CDR1 MNHNS, CDR2 SASEGT. CDR3 residues: CASSGDRGTEAFF. In DNA, the CDR3 is TGTGCCAGCAGTGGAGACAGGGGTACTGAAGCTTTCTTT.

This clone was seen a handful of times. The J gene is TRBJ2-2, the V gene TRBV18; a weak D match, TRBD2 (6 bases). CDR3 length equals 14 residues. In germline, CDR1 is KGHSH, CDR2 LQKENI. Trimming left V 3 bases short and J 6 bases short, with 11 bases between. CDR3 sequence: CASSPTSPSGELFF. DNA for the CDR3: TGTGCCAGCTCACCGACTAGTCCGTCCGGGGAGCTGTTTTTT. The variable domain in full, completed from reference TRBV18 and TRBJ2-2, reads NAGVMQNPRHLVRRRGQEARLRCSPMKGHSHVYWYRQLPEEGLKFMVYLQKENIIDESGMPKERFSAEFPKEGPSILRIQQVVRGDSAAYFCASSPTSPSGELFFGEGSRLTVL.

This rearrangement joins TRBV30 to TRBJ1-5, with D possibly matching TRBD1 (5 bases). Germline V gene sequence: CDR1 GTSNPN, CDR2 SVGIG (reference sequence). The V end lost 3 bases, the J end lost 6 bases, and 15 bases lay between the germline ends. The CDR3 extends over 14 amino acids. Written as DNA, the CDR3 is TGTGCCTGGAGGCGCGGCGACAGAGGTCAGCCCCAGCATTTT. It translates to CAWRRGDRGQPQHF.

Only one count was recorded for this clone. The chain links TRBV6-6 to TRBJ2-3, with 10 bases fitting TRBD1. Germline trimming cut 8 bases from V and 3 bases from J; bases unmatched to any gene: 2. Germline CDR1 MNHNY, CDR2 SVGAGI (reference sequence). This CDR3 is built from 13 residues. The CDR3 sequence is CASRQGATDTQYF. For the CDR3, the DNA is TGTGCCAGCCGACAGGGGGCAACAGATACGCAGTATTTT.

CDR3 sequence reads: CASSADRSIGGNQPQHF. In DNA form, the CDR3 reads TGTGCCAGCAGCGCCGACAGGAGCATAGGGGGCAATCAGCCCCAGCATTTT. The chain employs TRBV5-5 and TRBJ1-5; tentative D call: TRBD1 (6 bases). CDR1 and CDR2 from the germline V gene are SGHKS and YYEKEE (reference sequence). This CDR3 region has 17 residues. Trimming stripped 4 bases from V and 2 bases from J, with 19 bases between.